Listed below are T cell receptor beta chains from one sample, sequenced in a study of blood T cell repertoires in COVID-19. The protocol was immunoSEQ multiplex PCR, while the TCRdb copy is restricted to in-frame clones and leaves out a portion. The sample has about 310,000 clones; about nine tenths are singletons. Input material: PBMCs or T cells enriched from blood (not recorded which). These receptors all come from a woman aged 40 to 49 who had recovered from COVID-19. CDR3s include the opening cysteine and the closing phenylalanine or tryptophan. The D gene is left open where the match is weak. Clone size, where shown, is once, few, many, or a class for clones that have expanded.

V gene	clone size	J gene	D gene	CDR3 DNA	CDR3 protein
TRBV9	-	TRBJ2-2	-	TGTGCCAGCAGCGTACAGGGTTCAACCGGGGAGCTGTTTTTT	CASSVQGSTGELFF
TRBV12-3/TRBV12-4	-	TRBJ2-1	TRBD2	TGTGCCAGCAGCCGGACTAGCTTGAATGAGCAGTTCTTC	CASSRTSLNEQFF
TRBV10-3	-	TRBJ1-1	TRBD1	TGTGCCATCACCAGGACAGGGGGGAACACTGAAGCTTTCTTT	CAITRTGGNTEAFF
TRBV15	-	TRBJ2-1	-	TGTGCCACCAGCAGAGATCCTCCTTTGGCGGGGGCGGCTGAGCAGTTCTTC	CATSRDPPLAGAAEQFF
TRBV24-1	-	TRBJ2-5	TRBD2	TGTGCCACCAGTGATATGTTTACTAGCGGGAGCCAAGAGACCCAGTACTTC	CATSDMFTSGSQETQYF
TRBV18	-	TRBJ2-2	-	TGTGCCAGCTCACCACCTTTCCCAGACACCGGGGAGCTGTTTTTT	CASSPPFPDTGELFF
TRBV29-1	few	TRBJ2-7	TRBD2	TGCAGCGTTGCCGGGGGGGGTCACGAGCAGTACTTC	CSVAGGGHEQYF
TRBV27	-	TRBJ1-4	TRBD1	TGTGCCAGCAGTCCCAGTACGGACAGGTCTTTT	CASSPSTDRSF
TRBV29-1	-	TRBJ1-1	TRBD1	TGCAGCGTTACCCCCAGGGGGGCTCTCGCTGAAGCTTTCTTT	CSVTPRGALAEAFF
TRBV27	once	TRBJ2-7	-	TGTGCCATCCCATGGAGGGCCGGCGAGCAGTACTTC	CAIPWRAGEQYF
TRBV7-2	-	TRBJ2-7	TRBD1	TGTGCCAGCAGCTTCGACAGGGGGAACGAGCAGTACTTC	CASSFDRGNEQYF
TRBV7-2	-	TRBJ2-5	-	TGTGCCAGCAGCCTAAACGGAGTTCAAGAGACCCAGTACTTC	CASSLNGVQETQYF
TRBV5-1	-	TRBJ2-5	TRBD2	TGCGCCAGCAGCTGGAGCGGGAGAGGGCTAGAGACCCAGTACTTC	CASSWSGRGLETQYF
TRBV6-2/TRBV6-3	-	TRBJ2-5	TRBD2	TGTGCCAGCAGTCTACTAGCGGGAGGGGGAGAGACCCAGTACTTC	CASSLLAGGGETQYF
TRBV12-5	once	TRBJ2-1	TRBD2	TGTGCTAGTGGTTTCTCGACTAGCGGGATGGATGAGCAGTTCTTC	CASGFSTSGMDEQFF
TRBV19	-	TRBJ1-2	-	TGTGCCAGTAGCCCGGGGTTGGACTATGGCTACACCTTC	CASSPGLDYGYTF
TRBV4-3	-	TRBJ1-5	TRBD1	TGCGCCAGCAGCCGGGACAGGGCAGGCCAGCCCCAGCATTTT	CASSRDRAGQPQHF
TRBV4-1	-	TRBJ1-5	-	TGCGCCAGCAGCCCGAACGGACAGAGCAATCAGCCCCAGCATTTT	CASSPNGQSNQPQHF
TRBV6-5	-	TRBJ2-7	TRBD1	TGTGCCACCCCTGCCCGGACAGGGACGAGCGAGCAGTACTTC	CATPARTGTSEQYF
TRBV7-2	-	TRBJ2-1	-	TGTGCCAGCAGCTCTAGCCGGGTCGCCTACAATGAGCAGTTCTTC	CASSSSRVAYNEQFF
TRBV5-1	once	TRBJ2-7	TRBD2	TGCGCCAGCAGCTTGGCCTGGGAGGGTGCCTACGAGCAGTACTTC	CASSLAWEGAYEQYF
TRBV10-3	-	TRBJ1-1	-	TGTGCCACCTCCGCAATTGCGTATGGCACTGAAGCTTTCTTT	CATSAIAYGTEAFF
TRBV19	-	TRBJ2-3	-	TGTGCCAGTAGTATGGGTTTTGGCGGGACCACAGATACGCAGTATTTT	CASSMGFGGTTDTQYF
TRBV11-2	-	TRBJ1-2	-	TGTGCCAGCAGCTTACAGGGCTATGGCTACACCTTC	CASSLQGYGYTF